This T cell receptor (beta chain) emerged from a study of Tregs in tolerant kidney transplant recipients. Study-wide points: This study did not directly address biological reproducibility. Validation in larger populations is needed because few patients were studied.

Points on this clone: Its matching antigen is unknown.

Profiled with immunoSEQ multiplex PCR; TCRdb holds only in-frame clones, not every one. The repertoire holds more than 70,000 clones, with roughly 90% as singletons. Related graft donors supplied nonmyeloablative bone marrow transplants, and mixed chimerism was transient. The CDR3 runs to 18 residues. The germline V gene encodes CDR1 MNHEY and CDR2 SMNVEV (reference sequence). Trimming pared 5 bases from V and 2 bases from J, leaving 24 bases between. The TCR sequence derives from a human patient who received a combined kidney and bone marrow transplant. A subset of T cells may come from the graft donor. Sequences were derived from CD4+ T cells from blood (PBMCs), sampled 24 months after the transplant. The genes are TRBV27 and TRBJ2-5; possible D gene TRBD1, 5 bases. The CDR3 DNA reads TGTGCCAGCAGTCCCCTGGACAAGTTAATTTCAGCACAAGAGACCCAGTACTTC. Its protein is CASSPLDKLISAQETQYF.